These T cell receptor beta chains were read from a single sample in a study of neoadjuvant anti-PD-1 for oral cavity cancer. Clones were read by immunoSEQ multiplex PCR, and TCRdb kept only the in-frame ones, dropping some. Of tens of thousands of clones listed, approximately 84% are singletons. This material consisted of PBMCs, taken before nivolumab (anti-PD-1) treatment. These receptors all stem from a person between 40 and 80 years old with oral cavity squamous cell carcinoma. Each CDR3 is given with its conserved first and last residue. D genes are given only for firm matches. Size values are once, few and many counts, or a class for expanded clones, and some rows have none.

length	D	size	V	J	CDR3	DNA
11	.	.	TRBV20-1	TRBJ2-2	CSAHRTGELFF	TGCAGTGCTCACCGAACCGGGGAGCTGTTTTTT
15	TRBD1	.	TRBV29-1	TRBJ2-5	CSATAGTGGEETQYF	TGCAGCGCGACCGCCGGGACAGGGGGAGAGGAGACCCAGTACTTC
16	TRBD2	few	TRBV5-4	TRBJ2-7	CASSTSSGGGSYEQYF	TGTGCCAGCAGCACCTCTAGCGGGGGAGGCTCCTACGAGCAGTACTTC
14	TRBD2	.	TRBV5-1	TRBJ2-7	CASSLEAGQAEQYF	TGCGCCAGCAGCTTGGAAGCGGGGCAAGCCGAGCAGTACTTC
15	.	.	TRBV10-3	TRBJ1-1	CAIRPRQDQNTEAFF	TGTGCCATCAGACCGAGACAGGACCAGAACACTGAAGCTTTCTTT
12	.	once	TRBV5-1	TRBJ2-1	CASSSPYNEQFF	TGCGCCAGCAGCTCGCCCTACAATGAGCAGTTCTTC
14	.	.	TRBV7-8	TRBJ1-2	CASSLGGAGGGYTF	TGTGCCAGCAGCTTAGGGGGGGCAGGAGGTGGCTACACCTTC
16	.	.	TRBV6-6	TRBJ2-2	CASSYSFPVNTGELFF	TGTGCCAGCAGTTACTCTTTTCCCGTTAACACCGGGGAGCTGTTTTTT
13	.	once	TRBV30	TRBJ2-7	CAWRRGSSYEQYF	TGTGCCTGGAGACGTGGTAGCTCCTACGAGCAGTACTTC
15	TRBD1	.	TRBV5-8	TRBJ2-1	CASSPDRGNFNEQFF	TGTGCCAGCAGCCCGGACAGGGGGAATTTCAATGAGCAGTTCTTC
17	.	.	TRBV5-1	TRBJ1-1	CASSLAGGPPMNTEAFF	TGCGCCAGCAGCTTGGCGGGGGGGCCTCCTATGAACACTGAAGCTTTCTTT
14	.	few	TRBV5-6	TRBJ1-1	CASSLVSFGTEAFF	TGTGCCAGCAGCTTGGTATCGTTTGGCACTGAAGCTTTCTTT
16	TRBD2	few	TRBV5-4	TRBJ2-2	CASSLGLAENTGELFF	TGTGCCAGCAGCTTGGGGCTAGCGGAGAACACCGGGGAGCTGTTTTTT
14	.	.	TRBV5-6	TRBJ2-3	CASSLLDSTDTQYF	TGTGCCAGCAGCTTGCTAGATAGCACAGATACGCAGTATTTT
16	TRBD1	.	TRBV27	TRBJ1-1	CASSLGPGQGNTEAFF	TGTGCCAGCAGTTTAGGGCCGGGACAGGGAAACACTGAAGCTTTCTTT